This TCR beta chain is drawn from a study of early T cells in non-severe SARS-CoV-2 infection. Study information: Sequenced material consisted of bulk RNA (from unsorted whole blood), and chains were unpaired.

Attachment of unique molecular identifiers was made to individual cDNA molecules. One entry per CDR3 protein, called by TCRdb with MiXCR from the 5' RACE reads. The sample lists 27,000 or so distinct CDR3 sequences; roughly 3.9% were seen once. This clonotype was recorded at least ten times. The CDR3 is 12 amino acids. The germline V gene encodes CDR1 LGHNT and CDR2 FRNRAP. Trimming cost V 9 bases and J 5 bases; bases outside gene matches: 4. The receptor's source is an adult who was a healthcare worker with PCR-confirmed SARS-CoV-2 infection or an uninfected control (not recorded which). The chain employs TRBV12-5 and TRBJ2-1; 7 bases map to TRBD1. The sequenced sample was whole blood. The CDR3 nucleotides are TGTGCTAGCCACCAGGGGGACAATGAGCAGTTCTTC. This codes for CASHQGDNEQFF.